Listed here are 29 T cell receptor beta chains from one sample, sequenced in a study of blood T cell repertoires in COVID-19. Using immunoSEQ multiplex PCR, the repertoire was profiled, and TCRdb retains in-frame clones only, with some absent. The sample holds about 190,000 clones, more than 60% seen once. Input material: peripheral blood. The receptors originated from a woman between 50 and 59 years old with acute or convalescent COVID-19.

The chain is built from TRBV30 and TRBJ2-3; 9 bases match TRBD1. Trimming cost V 1 base and J 0 bases; bases outside gene matches: 2. The CDR3 has 15 amino acids. Germline V gene lookup returns CDR1 GTSNPN and CDR2 SVGIG (reference sequence). The CDR3 protein is CAWSDRGRSTDTQYF. The CDR3 nucleotides are TGTGCCTGGAGTGACAGGGGGCGCAGCACAGATACGCAGTATTTT.

V is TRBV5-6 and J is TRBJ2-3; 9 positions agree with TRBD2. V trimming: 2 bases; J trimming: 3 bases; junction bases outside the gene matches: 10. Germline V CDR1 and CDR2: SGHDT, YYEEEE. The CDR3 runs to 17 residues. The CDR3 spells CASSFLAGGPVTDTQYF. The CDR3 DNA follows: TGTGCCAGCAGCTTTCTCGCGGGGGGGCCAGTGACAGATACGCAGTATTTT.

The CDR3 nucleotides are TGTGCCAGCAGTCCTCGGGACAGGGGTATCAACGAGCAGTACTTC. Its translation is CASSPRDRGINEQYF. The rearrangement joins TRBV7-9 to TRBJ2-7, with 10 bases fitting TRBD1. The CDR3 covers 15 residues. The V gene's germline CDR1 is SEHNR and CDR2 FQNEAQ (reference sequence). V shed 6 bases, J shed 5 bases, and the junction held 10 bases outside the gene matches.

In its sample, this clone was seen once. The rearrangement uses TRBV5-1 and TRBJ2-7, with 9 bases matching TRBD2. The CDR3 spans 14 residues. Germline V gene data show CDR1 as SGHRS and CDR2 as YFSETQ. After removal of 4 bases from V and 7 bases from J, the junction contained 9 bases not matched to a gene. In DNA form, the CDR3 reads TGCGCCAGCAGCGGGACTAGCTTCCTCGGGGAGCAGTACTTC. Translated, it gives CASSGTSFLGEQYF.

The J gene is TRBJ2-1, the V gene TRBV7-2; 12 bases map to TRBD2. The CDR3 loop spans 16 amino acids. With 5 bases clipped from V and 5 bases from J, the junction kept 7 bases outside the gene matches. Germline V lookup: CDR1 SGHTA, CDR2 FQGNSA. The CDR3: CASSLTGLAGHNEQFF. The CDR3 coding sequence is TGTGCCAGCAGCCTAACGGGACTAGCGGGCCACAATGAGCAGTTCTTC.

V is TRBV7-2 and J is TRBJ2-5; the D gene is possibly TRBD1 (5 bases). The CDR3 runs to 14 residues. Trimming stripped 1 base from V and 2 bases from J, with 8 bases between. Germline V gene lookup returns CDR1 SGHTA and CDR2 FQGNSA. Here the CDR3 reads CASSLVRVQETQYF. CDR3 DNA: TGTGCCAGCAGCTTAGTCAGGGTACAAGAGACCCAGTACTTC.

The chain joins TRBV5-6 to TRBJ1-2; 7 bases are a match to TRBD1. CDR1 is SGHDT and CDR2 is YYEEEE in the germline V gene. V shed 3 bases, J shed 7 bases, and the junction held 6 bases outside the gene matches. The CDR3 totals 13 residues. CDR3: CASSWGTEVGYTF. The CDR3 coding sequence is TGTGCCAGCAGCTGGGGGACAGAAGTTGGCTACACCTTC.

This clone occurred once. The rearrangement links TRBV7-6 to TRBJ2-3, with D perhaps matching TRBD2 (5 bases). The germline gives CDR1 SGHVS, CDR2 FNYEAQ. This CDR3 comprises 12 residues. Trimming removed 5 bases from V and 6 bases from J, with 9 bases in between. The CDR3, as DNA: TGTGCCAGCAGCGTAAGAGGGGATACGCAGTATTTT. Its protein product is CASSVRGDTQYF.

The chain joins TRBV5-1 to TRBJ2-3; a possible D gene is TRBD2 (6 bases). This CDR3 contains 15 residues. Deletions cut 2 bases from V and 5 bases from J, with 15 bases between. Germline CDR1 and CDR2: SGHRS and YFSETQ. CDR3 DNA sequence: TGCGCCAGCAGCTTATCGCCGGGGGACGGAGATACGCAGTATTTT. As protein: CASSLSPGDGDTQYF. The variable domain in full, completed from reference TRBV5-1 and TRBJ2-3, reads KAGVTQTPRYLIKTRGQQVTLSCSPISGHRSVSWYQQTPGQGLQFLFEYFSETQRNKGNFPGRFSGRQFSNSRSEMNVSTLELGDSALYLCASSLSPGDGDTQYFGPGTRLTVL.

This sequence joins TRBV3-1 (or the pseudogene TRBV3-2) and TRBJ2-7; D perhaps matches TRBD1 (6 bases). This CDR3 has 13 residues. Trimming took off 5 bases at V and 2 bases at J, with 10 bases between the two ends. Germline loops: CDR1 LGHDT, CDR2 YNNKEL (reference sequence). The CDR3 reads CASSITGPYEQYF. The CDR3 DNA reads as TGTGCCAGCAGCATAACAGGGCCCTACGAGCAGTACTTC.

This rearrangement joins TRBV6-5 to TRBJ2-3, with 10 bases fitting TRBD2. The CDR3 extends over 16 amino acids. Trimming removed 0 bases from V and 4 bases from J; junction bases left unmatched: 4. Germline V lookup: CDR1 MNHEY, CDR2 SVGAGI. CDR3 bases: TGTGCCAGCAGTTACTCTCTAGCGGGAGTTGCAGATACGCAGTATTTT. Translating gives CASSYSLAGVADTQYF.

The chain links TRBV7-2 to TRBJ2-7, with TRBD1 matching 8 bases. Germline assignment: CDR1 SGHTA and CDR2 FQGNSA. Trimming removed 0 bases from V and 2 bases from J; junction bases left unmatched: 6. CDR3 length: 16 amino acids. Here the CDR3 reads CASSLAPQGAAYEQYF. The CDR3 coding sequence is TGTGCCAGCAGCTTAGCGCCTCAGGGGGCAGCCTACGAGCAGTACTTC.

The chain joins TRBV9 to TRBJ1-5, with TRBD1 as a possible D gene (6 bases). V was trimmed by 4 bases and J by 0 bases, leaving 11 bases between them. The CDR3 runs 15 residues. Germline V CDR1 and CDR2: SGDLS, YYNGEE. This chain's CDR3 is CASSPGHYSNQPQHF. The CDR3 nucleotides read TGTGCCAGCAGCCCGGGACATTATAGCAATCAGCCCCAGCATTTT.

J is TRBJ2-7 and V is TRBV4-1; D is ambiguous. Trimming removed 0 bases at V and 3 bases at J, with 18 bases between. The CDR3 spans 17 residues. Germline loops: CDR1 MGHRA, CDR2 YSYEKL. The CDR3 nucleotides are TGCGCCAGCAGCCAAGAGAGCCGGAGAGACGTTGGCTACGAGCAGTACTTC. This translates into CASSQESRRDVGYEQYF.

The chain combines TRBV28 with TRBJ1-5; 7 bases are shared with TRBD1. This CDR3 is built from 15 residues. V lost 5 bases, J lost 2 bases, and 6 bases stayed unmatched. Looked up from germline, CDR1 is MDHEN and CDR2 is SYDVKM. The CDR3 region is CASSADRVGNQPQHF. Here the CDR3 DNA reads TGTGCCAGCAGTGCTGACAGGGTTGGCAATCAGCCCCAGCATTTT.

This sequence joins TRBV28 and TRBJ1-5; D gene uncertain. The CDR3 has 13 residues. Germline V gene sequence: CDR1 MDHEN, CDR2 SYDVKM. V gave up 7 bases and J gave up 9 bases, with 16 bases separating them. DNA of the CDR3: TGTGCCAGCACGGGAGGCTCACGGGCGCCCCAGCATTTT. Amino acid sequence: CASTGGSRAPQHF.

The gene calls are TRBV20-1 and TRBJ1-5; 8 bases align to TRBD1. Germline loops: CDR1 DFQATT, CDR2 SNEGSKA (reference sequence). With V trimmed by 3 bases and J by 2 bases, 9 bases remained unmatched. This CDR3 spans 16 amino acids. CDR3 amino acids: CSASTKGQVGNQPQHF. CDR3 coding DNA: TGCAGTGCTAGTACGAAGGGACAGGTGGGCAATCAGCCCCAGCATTTT.

The CDR3 sequence is CASRPPGATNEKLFF. CDR3 in DNA: TGTGCCAGCAGGCCACCAGGGGCAACTAATGAAAAACTGTTTTTT. The V and J genes are TRBV6-6 and TRBJ1-4, with D tentatively TRBD1 (6 bases). With 6 bases removed from V and 0 bases from J, the gap between germline ends came to 11 bases. This CDR3 contains 15 residues. Germline V lookup: CDR1 MNHNY, CDR2 SVGAGI (reference sequence).

The chain recombines TRBV19 with TRBJ1-4; tentative D call: TRBD1 (6 bases). The CDR3 covers 15 residues. Germline CDR1 reads LNHDA; CDR2 reads SQIVND (reference sequence). V was pared by 5 bases and J by 3 bases, with 13 bases between. The CDR3 loop is CASSPGQSSNEKLFF. CDR3 DNA sequence: TGTGCCAGTAGTCCCGGACAGTCTTCTAATGAAAAACTGTTTTTT. Based on the CDR3 plus reference TRBV19 and TRBJ1-4, the full variable domain is DGGITQSPKYLFRKEGQNVTLSCEQNLNHDAMYWYRQDPGQGLRLIYYSQIVNDFQKGDIAEGYSVSREKKESFPLTVTSAQKNPTAFYLCASSPGQSSNEKLFFGSGTQLSVL.

This rearrangement joins TRBV7-2 to TRBJ1-2; D gene ambiguous. The CDR3 consists of 13 residues. Trimming pared 7 bases from V and 6 bases from J, leaving 15 bases between. CDR1 is SGHTA and CDR2 is FQGNSA in the germline V gene. CDR3 sequence (DNA): TGTGCCAGCATCAAAGACACATCCCATGGCTACACCTTC. Translation: CASIKDTSHGYTF. Based on the CDR3 plus reference TRBV7-2 and TRBJ1-2, the full variable domain is GAGVSQSPSNKVTEKGKDVELRCDPISGHTALYWYRQSLGQGLEFLIYFQGNSAPDKSGLPSDRFSAERTGGSVSTLTIQRTQQEDSAVYLCASIKDTSHGYTFGSGTRLTVV.

The chain is built from TRBV15 and TRBJ1-2; the match to TRBD1 covers 8 bases. The germline gives CDR1 LNHNV, CDR2 YYDKDF (reference sequence). V was pared by 2 bases and J by 2 bases, with 13 bases of the junction left unmatched. CDR3 length: 18 residues. CDR3 nucleotides: TGTGCCACCAGCAGACTTAGTACCGGGACAGGTTTGAACTATGGCTACACCTTC. It codes for CATSRLSTGTGLNYGYTF.

This clone was seen a handful of times. V is TRBV14 and J is TRBJ1-2; weak D call: TRBD1 (5 bases). The CDR3 loop spans 13 amino acids. Trimming removed 2 bases at V and 8 bases at J, with 12 bases between. Germline V CDR1 and CDR2: SGHDN, FVKESK. DNA for the CDR3: TGTGCCAGCAGCCAAATAACAGGCTGGGGCTACACCTTC. This gives the protein CASSQITGWGYTF.

This sequence joins TRBV7-2 and TRBJ2-1; D is possibly TRBD2 (6 bases). CDR3 size: 15 residues. Trimming stripped 5 bases from V and 5 bases from J, with 16 bases between. CDR1 and CDR2 from the germline V gene are SGHTA and FQGNSA. The CDR3 region has the DNA TGTGCCAGCAGCCCCCGAGATAGCGGTGACAATGAGCAGTTCTTC. It specifies CASSPRDSGDNEQFF.

V usage is TRBV6-1 and J usage is TRBJ1-5; tentative D call: TRBD1 (6 bases). V shed 4 bases and J shed 2 bases, with 15 bases lying between them. This CDR3 spans 16 amino acids. Germline CDR1 is MNHNS and CDR2 is SASEGT. Here the CDR3 DNA reads TGTGCCAGCAGTGCACAGGGTGGGATCGGCAATCAGCCCCAGCATTTT. Its protein is CASSAQGGIGNQPQHF.

The chain links TRBV6-5 to TRBJ1-5; 7 nucleotides align to TRBD1. CDR1 and CDR2 (germline): MNHEY, SVGAGI. The ends lost 4 bases at V and 0 bases at J; junction bases unmatched: 3. The CDR3 extends over 15 amino acids. The chain's CDR3 is CASSLDRASNQPQHF. CDR3 DNA: TGTGCCAGCAGTTTAGACAGGGCTAGCAATCAGCCCCAGCATTTT.

This rearrangement joins TRBV3-1 (or the pseudogene TRBV3-2) to TRBJ1-1, with 7 bases lining up with TRBD1. V shed 4 bases and J 9 bases; nucleotides not matched to a gene: 8. CDR1 and CDR2 (germline): LGHDT, YNNKEL (reference sequence). The length of the CDR3 is 13 residues. In nucleotides, the CDR3 is TGTGCCAGCAGCCCATTGACAGGGCTCAAAGCTTTCTTT. Translation: CASSPLTGLKAFF.

V is TRBV7-9 and J is TRBJ2-1; 9 bases agree with TRBD2. CDR3 size: 16 residues. V lost 5 bases to trimming and J lost 5 bases; unmatched junction nucleotides: 10. Germline V CDR1 and CDR2: SEHNR, FQNEAQ (reference sequence). The CDR3 DNA reads TGTGCCAGCAGCCCCCCCGGACTAGCGTTTGACAATGAGCAGTTCTTC. Its protein is CASSPPGLAFDNEQFF.

The rearrangement links TRBV5-8 to TRBJ1-1; D gene ambiguous. There are 11 residues in the CDR3. Germline CDR1 and CDR2: SGHTS and YDEGEE. V was clipped by 5 bases and J by 11 bases, with 13 bases between them. The CDR3 DNA reads TGTGCCAGCAGGCTCTGGCGGGCTGCTTTCTTT. Amino acids: CASRLWRAAFF.

V is TRBV7-2 and J is TRBJ2-1; perhaps TRBD2 as D (5 bases). The CDR3 has 15 amino acids. Germline CDR1 and CDR2: SGHTA and FQGNSA. Between the trimmed V and J ends, which lost 2 bases and 5 bases, there was a span of 13 bases. This CDR3 is CASSLRAGPDNEQFF. CDR3 nucleotides: TGTGCCAGCAGCTTAAGGGCGGGCCCCGACAATGAGCAGTTCTTC.